This TCR beta chain was identified during a study of OX40 agonist ivuxolimab in advanced cancers. With regard to the full study: Ivuxolimab was an agonistic, fully human IgG2 monoclonal antibody directed against OX40 (CD134), a costimulatory receptor. Intravenous ivuxolimab was administered to patients every 2 weeks at six dose levels: 0.01, 0.1, 0.3, 1.5, 3 and 10 mg/kg. Of the roughly 53 patients in dose escalation, about 20 had hepatocellular carcinoma, some 15 had melanoma, 9 had renal cell carcinoma and 9 had head and neck cancer. In the dose-escalation cohort, 65% to 85% of patients were male, and the mean age was 60 years with a range of roughly 20 to 80. Prior anti-PD-1, anti-PD-L1 or anti-CTLA-4 therapy was permitted, and about two fifths of dose-escalation patients had received checkpoint inhibitors. Partial responses occurred in three dose-escalation patients, of whom one had hepatocellular carcinoma and two had cutaneous melanoma. The point of sequencing TCRbeta in the periphery was to test whether ivuxolimab changed TCR sequence diversity and drove clonal T-cell expansion. The paper covers the monotherapy dose-escalation part of the phase I ivuxolimab trial, which included N ≈ 54 patients.

In regard to this clone: Which antigen it targets is not known. Base qualities are missing; no much larger clone stands one base away.

CDR3 length: 13 amino acids, cysteine to phenylalanine. Of all the DNA, just the CDR3 is kept, 39 bases in frame from base 1. In the germline V gene, CDR1 corresponds to SGHTA and CDR2 to FQGNSA. V and J are truncated by 1 base and 7 bases respectively, leaving an intervening sequence of 5 bases. Genomic DNA was extracted from sorted cells for sequencing of the TCRbeta CDR3 region. TCRbeta CDR3 regions were sequenced using the immunoSEQ Assay. The source is immuneACCESS, and TCRdb retained only in-frame sequences with V and J called. Part of the clones is not carried over; for the studies checked, unresolved V genes explain less than half of this, and the remainder is unexplained. The sample yields 79,000 or so clones; approximately 85% were counted once. The ten most abundant clones make up roughly 0.61% of the sample. Points the paper makes about the study in general: In the 0.1-3.0 mg/kg groups, partial responders had among the lowest normalized peripheral clonal expansion, particularly in CD8+ T cells. At doses from 0.1 to 3.0 mg/kg, clonal expansion was seen in both CD4+ and CD8+ blood T cells between baseline and week 6. On average, CD8+ T cells showed more expanded clones than CD4+ T cells after ivuxolimab. Low levels of normalized T-cell clonal expansion were also shown by some nonresponding patients. The antigen specificity of the peripheral T cells that underwent clonal expansion was not determined.

Patients with autoimmune disease history or receiving systemic immunosuppression were excluded from the trial. Peripheral blood for TCR sequencing was drawn from every dose cohort at baseline, at cycle 4 day 1 and at cycle 7 day 1. Samples were obtained from an open-label, multicenter, first-in-human phase I dose-escalation trial of ivuxolimab. Adults with locally advanced or metastatic melanoma, renal cell, hepatocellular, or head and neck squamous cell carcinoma were enrolled in the trial. Before TCR sequencing, CD4+ T cells and CD8+ T cells were sorted from peripheral blood as separate populations.

Sequenced material: CD4+ or CD8+ T cells sorted from blood, taken in a trial of the OX40 agonist ivuxolimab. The sequence is built from TRBV7-2 and TRBJ1-6; the D gene lacks a confident call. The TCR sequence derives from an adult with an advanced solid tumor such as melanoma, head and neck, liver or kidney cancer. The CDR3 corresponds to CASSLVRNSPLHF. The nucleotides read TGTGCCAGCAGCTTAGTTAGAAATTCACCCCTCCACTTT. The entire variable domain, with the stretches around the CDR3 drawn from the reference TRBV7-2 and TRBJ1-6 proteins, is GAGVSQSPSNKVTEKGKDVELRCDPISGHTALYWYRQSLGQGLEFLIYFQGNSAPDKSGLPSDRFSAERTGGSVSTLTIQRTQQEDSAVYLCASSLVRNSPLHFGNGTRLTVT.